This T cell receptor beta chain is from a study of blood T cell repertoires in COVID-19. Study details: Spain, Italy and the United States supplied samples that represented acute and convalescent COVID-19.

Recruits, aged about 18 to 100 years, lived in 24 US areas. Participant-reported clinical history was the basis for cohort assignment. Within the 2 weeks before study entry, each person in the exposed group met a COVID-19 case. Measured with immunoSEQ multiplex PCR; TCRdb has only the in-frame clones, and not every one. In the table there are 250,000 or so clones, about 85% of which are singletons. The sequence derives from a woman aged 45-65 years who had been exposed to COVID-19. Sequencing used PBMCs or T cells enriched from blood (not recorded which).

This chain's CDR3 is CASSISANTGELFF. In DNA form, the CDR3 reads TGTGCCAGTAGTATCAGTGCGAACACCGGGGAGCTGTTTTTT. The chain is built from TRBV19 and TRBJ2-2, with D uncertain. There are 14 residues in the CDR3. V was shortened by 3 bases and J by 0 bases, with 5 bases between the two germline ends. The germline V gene encodes CDR1 LNHDA and CDR2 SQIVND (reference sequence).